This TCR beta chain comes out of a study of beta chain features in type 1 diabetes. Germline V gives CDR1 SGHVS, CDR2 FNYEAQ. The J segment lost 0 bases and the V segment lost 1 base, leaving 9 bases of the junction unmatched. This CDR3 contains 19 residues. Since all of the isolated RNA was reverse transcribed, expressed TCRB transcripts were what got sequenced. Libraries were prepared by immunoSEQ multiplex PCR; TCRdb keeps only in-frame clonotypes and omits some of them. The sample consists of around 340,000 clones, around a fifth of them appearing once. The TCR sequence derives from a woman younger than 30 in good health. Sequencing input: naive CD4+ T cells from blood. The rearrangement uses TRBV7-6 and TRBJ2-6, with TRBD1 identical over 7 bases. The CDR3 here is CASSLGVGQGDSGANVLTF. DNA of the CDR3: TGTGCCAGCAGCTTAGGGGTAGGGCAGGGGGACTCTGGGGCCAACGTCCTGACTTTC.